These T cell receptor beta chains were read from a single sample in a study of cytomegalovirus exposure and HLA in healthy donors. Data came from immunoSEQ multiplex PCR; TCRdb stores just in-frame clones and leaves some out. The data contain some 190,000 clones, roughly 77% of them singletons. Sequenced material: PBMCs. These receptors were taken from a woman between 45 and 60 years old in good health and CMV-seronegative. The CDR3 runs from the conserved cysteine through the conserved F or W. The D gene is left open where the match is weak. Not all rows give a size; the values are once, few, many and, for expanded clones, a class.

j_call,clone_size,v_call,d_call,cdr3_nt,cdr3_aa
TRBJ2-1,.,TRBV5-1,TRBD2,TGCGCCAGCAGCTACCAAAGCGGGGGAAAGAATGAGCAGTTCTTC,CASSYQSGGKNEQFF
TRBJ2-4,.,TRBV6-5,.,TGTGCCAGCAGTTACTCGGTGACAGGAGGTAAAAACATTCAGTACTTC,CASSYSVTGGKNIQYF
TRBJ1-6,.,TRBV5-1,.,TGCGCCAGCAGCTTGGCGTTGCAGCGAAATTCACCCCTCCACTTT,CASSLALQRNSPLHF
TRBJ1-5,few,TRBV7-2,TRBD1,TGTGCCAGCAGCCCACAGGGGGCTTCCAATCAGCCCCAGCATTTT,CASSPQGASNQPQHF
TRBJ1-5,.,TRBV25-1,.,TGTGCCAGCAGTGTCAGGGCAGGGGAAATACAGCCCCAGCATTTT,CASSVRAGEIQPQHF
TRBJ1-1,few,TRBV21-1,.,TGTGCCAGCAGCAGGAAGCAGGAGGACACTGAAGCTTTCTTT,CASSRKQEDTEAFF
TRBJ2-3,.,TRBV5-1,TRBD1,TGCGCCAGCAGCCCCATCGGACAGGGGACGCAGTATTTT,CASSPIGQGTQYF
TRBJ2-3,.,TRBV9,TRBD1,TGTGCCAGCAGCGGAGGAGGGACAGGGGGATCCTCTAGCACAGATACGCAGTATTTT,CASSGGGTGGSSSTDTQYF
TRBJ1-5,few,TRBV7-8,.,TGTGCCAGCAGCCACACAGGAAGGGGACAGCCCCAGCATTTT,CASSHTGRGQPQHF
TRBJ2-5,.,TRBV29-1,TRBD1,TGCAGCGTACCAGACAGGGCAGAGACCCAGTACTTC,CSVPDRAETQYF
TRBJ1-5,.,TRBV7-2,.,TGTGCCAGCAGTTACAGCTGGGAGCAGCCCCAGCATTTT,CASSYSWEQPQHF
TRBJ2-2,.,TRBV9,TRBD2,TGTGCCAGCAGCGTAGAGGGGGGCGGGGGGGCCACCGGGGAGCTGTTTTTT,CASSVEGGGGATGELFF
TRBJ2-3,.,TRBV5-1,.,TGCGCCAGCAGTTTTCTCGGACAGAGCACAGATACGCAGTATTTT,CASSFLGQSTDTQYF
TRBJ1-2,.,TRBV7-9,.,TGTGCCAGCAGCTTAGTTATAGACGAGGGAGCCGGCAATGGCTACACCTTC,CASSLVIDEGAGNGYTF
TRBJ2-5,.,TRBV10-1,TRBD2,TGCGCCAGGGGACTAGCGGGACCCCTGGTGAGTGGGAAGACCCAGTACTTC,CARGLAGPLVSGKTQYF
TRBJ2-1,.,TRBV9,.,TGTGCCAGCAGCGTAGGAGGGTCTTTCCGGGTCGATGAGCAGTTCTTC,CASSVGGSFRVDEQFF
TRBJ1-6,many,TRBV7-2,TRBD1,TGTGCCAGCAGCTCCACCGGGACAGACTTTTCACCCCTCCACTTT,CASSSTGTDFSPLHF
TRBJ2-5,.,TRBV2,TRBD1,TGTGCCAGCAGGGGACAGGGGTTACAGGAGACCCAGTACTTC,CASRGQGLQETQYF
TRBJ1-1,few,TRBV7-9,TRBD1,TGTGCCAGCAGCTACGGGACAGGTACTGAAGCTTTCTTT,CASSYGTGTEAFF
TRBJ2-1,.,TRBV28,.,TGTGCCAGCAGTATGACAAACTACAATGAGCAGTTCTTC,CASSMTNYNEQFF
TRBJ1-2,few,TRBV2,TRBD1,TGTGCCAGCAATCGGGACAGCTATGGCTACACCTTC,CASNRDSYGYTF
TRBJ1-3,.,TRBV5-4,TRBD1,TGTGCCAGCAGCTCAACCTTGGGACAGGGGGCCGCGGACACCATATATTTT,CASSSTLGQGAADTIYF
TRBJ1-4,.,TRBV30,.,TGTGCCTGGAGTGTACGATTGGGGGGTTGGGCAACTAATGAAAAACTGTTTTTT,CAWSVRLGGWATNEKLFF
TRBJ2-7,.,TRBV30,.,TGTGCCTGGAGTGCAGGCCATAACTACGAGCAGTACTTC,CAWSAGHNYEQYF
TRBJ2-3,few,TRBV7-9,TRBD1,TGTGCCAGCAGCTTAAGGACAGGGGGGCCGCAGTATTTT,CASSLRTGGPQYF
TRBJ2-1,once,TRBV19,TRBD2,TGTGCCAGTAGGGCGACCGGGACTAGCGCCTACAATGAGCAGTTCTTC,CASRATGTSAYNEQFF
TRBJ2-2,.,TRBV27,.,TGTGCCAGCAGTTTCTGGCTCACCGGGGAGCTGTTTTTT,CASSFWLTGELFF